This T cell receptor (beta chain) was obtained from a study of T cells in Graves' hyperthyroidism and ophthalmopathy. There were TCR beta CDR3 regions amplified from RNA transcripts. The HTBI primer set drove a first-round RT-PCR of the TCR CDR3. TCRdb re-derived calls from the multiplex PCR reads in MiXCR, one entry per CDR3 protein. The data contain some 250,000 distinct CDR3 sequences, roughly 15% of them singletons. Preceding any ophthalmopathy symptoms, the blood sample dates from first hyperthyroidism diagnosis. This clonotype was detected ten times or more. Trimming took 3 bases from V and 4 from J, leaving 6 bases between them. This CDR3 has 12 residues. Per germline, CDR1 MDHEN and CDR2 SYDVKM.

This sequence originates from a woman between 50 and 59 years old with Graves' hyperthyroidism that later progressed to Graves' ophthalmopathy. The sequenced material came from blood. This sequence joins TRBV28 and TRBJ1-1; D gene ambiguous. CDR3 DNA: TGTGCCAGCAGTTTCTGGAGCACTGAAGCTTTCTTT. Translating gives CASSFWSTEAFF.